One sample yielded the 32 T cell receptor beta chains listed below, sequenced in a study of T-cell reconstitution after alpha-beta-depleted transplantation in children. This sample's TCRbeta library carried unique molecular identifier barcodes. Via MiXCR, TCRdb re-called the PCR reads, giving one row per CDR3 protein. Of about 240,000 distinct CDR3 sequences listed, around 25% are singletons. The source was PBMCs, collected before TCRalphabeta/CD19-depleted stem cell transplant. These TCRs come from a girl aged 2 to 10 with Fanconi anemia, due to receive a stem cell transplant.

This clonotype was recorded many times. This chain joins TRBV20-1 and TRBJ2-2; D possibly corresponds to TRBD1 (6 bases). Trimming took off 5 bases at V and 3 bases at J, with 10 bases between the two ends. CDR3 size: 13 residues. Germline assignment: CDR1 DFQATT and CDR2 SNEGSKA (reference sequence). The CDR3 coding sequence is TGCAGTGCTCGAAGACAGGACACCGGGGAGCTGTTTTTT. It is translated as CSARRQDTGELFF.

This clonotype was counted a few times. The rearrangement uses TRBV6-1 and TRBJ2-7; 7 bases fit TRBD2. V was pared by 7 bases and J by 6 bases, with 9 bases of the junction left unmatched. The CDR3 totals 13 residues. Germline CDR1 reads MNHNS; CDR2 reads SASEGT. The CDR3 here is CASKMGLFREQYF. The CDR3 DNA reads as TGTGCCAGCAAGATGGGACTATTCCGCGAGCAGTACTTC.

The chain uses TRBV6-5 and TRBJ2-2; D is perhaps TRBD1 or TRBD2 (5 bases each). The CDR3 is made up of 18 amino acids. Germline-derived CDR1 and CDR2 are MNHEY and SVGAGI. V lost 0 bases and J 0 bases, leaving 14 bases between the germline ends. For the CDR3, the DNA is TGTGCCAGCAGTTACTCGATACGGGACCTCGCGAACACCGGGGAGCTGTTTTTT. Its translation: CASSYSIRDLANTGELFF.

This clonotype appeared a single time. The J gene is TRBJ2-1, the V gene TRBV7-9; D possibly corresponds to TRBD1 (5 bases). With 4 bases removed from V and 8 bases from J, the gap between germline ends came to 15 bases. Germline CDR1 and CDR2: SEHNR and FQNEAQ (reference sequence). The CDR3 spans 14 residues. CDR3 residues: CASSSTGRFHEQFF. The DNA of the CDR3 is TGTGCCAGCAGCTCCACAGGCCGGTTCCATGAGCAGTTCTTC.

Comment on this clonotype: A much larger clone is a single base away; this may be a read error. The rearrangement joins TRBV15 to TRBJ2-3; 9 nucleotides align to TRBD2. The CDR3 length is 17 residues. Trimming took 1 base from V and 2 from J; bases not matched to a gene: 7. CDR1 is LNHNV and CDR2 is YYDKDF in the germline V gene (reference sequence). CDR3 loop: CATSRGRAGGYTDTQYF. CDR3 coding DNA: TGTGCCACCAGCAGAGGGCGAGCGGGAGGATACACAGATACGCAGTATTTT.

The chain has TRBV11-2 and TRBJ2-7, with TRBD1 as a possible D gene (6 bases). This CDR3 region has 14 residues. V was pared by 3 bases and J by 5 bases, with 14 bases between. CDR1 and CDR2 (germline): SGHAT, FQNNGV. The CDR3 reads CASSLGPPGDEQYF. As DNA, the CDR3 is TGTGCCAGCAGCTTGGGACCCCCAGGGGACGAGCAGTACTTC.

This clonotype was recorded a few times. CDR3 sequence: CASSLVPRGSSSGNTIYF. DNA for the CDR3: TGTGCCAGCAGTTTAGTACCGCGAGGGTCGAGCTCTGGAAACACCATATATTTT. The chain recombines TRBV28 with TRBJ1-3; unclear D gene. Germline CDR1 is MDHEN and CDR2 is SYDVKM. The CDR3 sequence is 18 residues long. Trimming stripped 2 bases from V and 0 bases from J, with 17 bases between.

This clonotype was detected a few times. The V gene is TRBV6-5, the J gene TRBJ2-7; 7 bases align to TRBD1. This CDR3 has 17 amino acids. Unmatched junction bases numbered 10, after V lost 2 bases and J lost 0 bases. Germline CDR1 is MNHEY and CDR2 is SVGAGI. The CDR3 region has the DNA TGTGCCAGCAGTTACCAAGGACAGGCCGCTTCCTCCTACGAGCAGTACTTC. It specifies CASSYQGQAASSYEQYF.

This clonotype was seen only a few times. CDR3 protein: CSASGAGGRYNEQFF. CDR3 nucleotides: TGCAGTGCTAGTGGGGCGGGAGGGCGATACAATGAGCAGTTCTTC. This chain uses TRBV20-1 with TRBJ2-1; 9 nucleotides agree with TRBD2. V shed 3 bases, J shed 4 bases, and the junction held 7 bases outside the gene matches. Per the germline V gene, CDR1 is DFQATT and CDR2 is SNEGSKA (reference sequence). The CDR3 totals 15 residues.

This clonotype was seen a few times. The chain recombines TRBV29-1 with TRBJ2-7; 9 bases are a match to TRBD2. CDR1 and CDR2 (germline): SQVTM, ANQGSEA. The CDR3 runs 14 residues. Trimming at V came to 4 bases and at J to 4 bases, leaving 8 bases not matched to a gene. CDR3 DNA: TGCAGCGTTGCCTTAGCGGGAGAAAAGTACGAGCAGTACTTC. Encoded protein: CSVALAGEKYEQYF.

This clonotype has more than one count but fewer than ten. The CDR3 loop is CASSLSGGAAEQFF. In DNA, the CDR3 is TGTGCCAGCAGCTTAAGTGGGGGGGCCGCTGAGCAGTTCTTC. This rearrangement joins TRBV7-3 to TRBJ2-1; D is possibly TRBD2 (7 bases). The CDR3 covers 14 residues. V was clipped by 1 base and J by 9 bases, with 13 bases between them. CDR1 and CDR2 from the germline V gene are SGHTA and FQGTGA.

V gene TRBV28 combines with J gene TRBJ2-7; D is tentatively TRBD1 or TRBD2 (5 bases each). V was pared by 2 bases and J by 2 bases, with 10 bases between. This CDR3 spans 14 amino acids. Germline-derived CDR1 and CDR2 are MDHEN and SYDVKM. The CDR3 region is CASSLRGEAYEQYF. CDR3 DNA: TGTGCCAGCAGTTTAAGGGGAGAGGCCTACGAGCAGTACTTC.

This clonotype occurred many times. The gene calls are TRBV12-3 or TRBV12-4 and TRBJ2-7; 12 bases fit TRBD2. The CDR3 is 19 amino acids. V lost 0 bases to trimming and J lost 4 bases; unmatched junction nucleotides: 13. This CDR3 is CASSLAVASGRVMGYEQYF. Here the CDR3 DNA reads TGTGCCAGCAGTTTAGCAGTGGCTAGCGGGAGGGTCATGGGATACGAGCAGTACTTC.

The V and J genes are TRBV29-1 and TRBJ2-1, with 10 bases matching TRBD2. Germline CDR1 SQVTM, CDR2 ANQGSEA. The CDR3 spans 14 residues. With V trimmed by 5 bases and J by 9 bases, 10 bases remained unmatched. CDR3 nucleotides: TGCAGCGTTCGACCGAGCGGGGGGGCGACTGAGCAGTTCTTC. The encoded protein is CSVRPSGGATEQFF.

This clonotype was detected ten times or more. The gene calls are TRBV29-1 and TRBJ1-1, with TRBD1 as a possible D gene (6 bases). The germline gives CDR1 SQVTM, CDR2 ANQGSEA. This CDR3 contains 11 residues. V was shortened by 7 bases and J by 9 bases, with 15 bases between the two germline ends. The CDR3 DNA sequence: TGCAGCGGTATCGGGGGCGGAAAAGCTTTCTTT. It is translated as CSGIGGGKAFF.

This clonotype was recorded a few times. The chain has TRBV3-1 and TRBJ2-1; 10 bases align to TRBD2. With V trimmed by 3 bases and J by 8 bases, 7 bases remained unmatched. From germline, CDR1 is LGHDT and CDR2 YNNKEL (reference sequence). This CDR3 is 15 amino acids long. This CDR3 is CASSHSPSGSYEQFF. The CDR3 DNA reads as TGTGCCAGCAGCCATTCCCCTAGCGGGAGCTATGAGCAGTTCTTC.

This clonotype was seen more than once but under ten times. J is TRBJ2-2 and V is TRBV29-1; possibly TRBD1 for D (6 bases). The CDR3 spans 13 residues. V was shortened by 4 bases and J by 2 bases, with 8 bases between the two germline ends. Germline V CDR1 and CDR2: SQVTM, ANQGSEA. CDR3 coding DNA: TGCAGCGTTGGACAGGTCAACACCGGGGAGCTGTTTTTT. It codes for CSVGQVNTGELFF.

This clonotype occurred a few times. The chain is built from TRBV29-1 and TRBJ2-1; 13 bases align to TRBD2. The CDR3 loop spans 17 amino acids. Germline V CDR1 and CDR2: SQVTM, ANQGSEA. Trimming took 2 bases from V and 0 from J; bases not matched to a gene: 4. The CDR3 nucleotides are TGCAGCGTTGAACCCGGGACTAGCGGGACCTCCTACAATGAGCAGTTCTTC. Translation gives CSVEPGTSGTSYNEQFF.

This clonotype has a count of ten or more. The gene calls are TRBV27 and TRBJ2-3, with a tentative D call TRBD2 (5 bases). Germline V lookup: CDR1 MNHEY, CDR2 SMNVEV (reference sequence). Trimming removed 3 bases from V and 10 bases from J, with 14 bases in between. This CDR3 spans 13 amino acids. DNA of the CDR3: TGTGCCAGCAGTTTCGGGGATCAGATGGCGCAGTATTTT. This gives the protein CASSFGDQMAQYF.

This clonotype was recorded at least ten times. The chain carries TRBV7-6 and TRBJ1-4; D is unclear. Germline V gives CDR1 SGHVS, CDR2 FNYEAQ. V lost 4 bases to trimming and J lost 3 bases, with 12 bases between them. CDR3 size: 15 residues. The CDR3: CASSSSPAANEKLFF. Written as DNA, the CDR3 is TGTGCCAGCAGCTCCAGCCCAGCGGCTAATGAAAAACTGTTTTTT.

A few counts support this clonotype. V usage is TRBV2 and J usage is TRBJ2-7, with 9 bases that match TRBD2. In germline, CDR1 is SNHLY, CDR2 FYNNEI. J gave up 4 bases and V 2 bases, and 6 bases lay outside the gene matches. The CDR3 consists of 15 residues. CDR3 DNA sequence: TGTGCCAGCAGTGAACGACTAGCGGTTGGATACGAGCAGTACTTC. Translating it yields CASSERLAVGYEQYF.

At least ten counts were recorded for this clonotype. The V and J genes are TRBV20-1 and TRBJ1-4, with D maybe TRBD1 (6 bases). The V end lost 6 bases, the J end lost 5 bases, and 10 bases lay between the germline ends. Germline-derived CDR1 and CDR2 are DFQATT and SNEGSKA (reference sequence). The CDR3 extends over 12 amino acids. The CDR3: CSATGQNEKLFF. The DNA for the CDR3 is TGCAGTGCCACAGGACAGAATGAAAAACTGTTTTTT.

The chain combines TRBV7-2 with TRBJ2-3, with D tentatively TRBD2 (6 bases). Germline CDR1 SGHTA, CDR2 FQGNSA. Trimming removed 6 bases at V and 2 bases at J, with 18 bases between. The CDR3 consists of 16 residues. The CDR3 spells CASRDPRGTYTDTQYF. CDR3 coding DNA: TGTGCCAGCAGGGATCCCCGGGGGACCTACACAGATACGCAGTATTTT.

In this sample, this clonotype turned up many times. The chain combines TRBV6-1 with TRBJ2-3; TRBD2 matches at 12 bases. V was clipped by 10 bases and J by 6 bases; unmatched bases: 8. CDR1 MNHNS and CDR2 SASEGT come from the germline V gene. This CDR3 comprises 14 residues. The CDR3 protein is CATELAGGLDTQYF. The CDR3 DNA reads TGTGCCACCGAGCTAGCGGGAGGGCTGGATACGCAGTATTTT.

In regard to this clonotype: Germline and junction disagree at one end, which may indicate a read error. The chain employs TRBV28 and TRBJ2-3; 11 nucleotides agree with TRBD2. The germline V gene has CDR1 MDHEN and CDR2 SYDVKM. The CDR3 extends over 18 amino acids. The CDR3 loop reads CASSLYHTGTSGTYTQYF. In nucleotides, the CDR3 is TGTGCCAGCAGTTTATACCACACCGGGACTAGCGGCACATATACGCAGTATTTT.

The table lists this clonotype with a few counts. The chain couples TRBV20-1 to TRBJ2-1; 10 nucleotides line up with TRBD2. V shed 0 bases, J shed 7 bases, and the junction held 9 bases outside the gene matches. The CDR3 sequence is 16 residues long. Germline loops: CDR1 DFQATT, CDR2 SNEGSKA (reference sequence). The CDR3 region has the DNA TGCAGTGCTAGAGATCTGGCTAGCGGGAGTTTGAATGAGCAGTTCTTC. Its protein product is CSARDLASGSLNEQFF.

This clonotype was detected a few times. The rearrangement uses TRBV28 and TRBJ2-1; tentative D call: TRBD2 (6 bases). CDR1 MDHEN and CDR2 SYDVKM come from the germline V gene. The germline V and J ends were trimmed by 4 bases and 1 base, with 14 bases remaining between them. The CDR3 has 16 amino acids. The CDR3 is CASSSPLARSYNEQFF. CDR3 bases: TGTGCCAGCAGTTCTCCTCTAGCGCGATCCTACAATGAGCAGTTCTTC.

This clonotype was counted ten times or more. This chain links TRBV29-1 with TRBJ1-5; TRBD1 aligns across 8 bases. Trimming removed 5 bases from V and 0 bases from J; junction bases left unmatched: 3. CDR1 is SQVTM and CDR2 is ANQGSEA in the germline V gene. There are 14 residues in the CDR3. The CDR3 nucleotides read TGCAGCGTTACTCAGGGGGCTAGCAATCAGCCCCAGCATTTT. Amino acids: CSVTQGASNQPQHF.

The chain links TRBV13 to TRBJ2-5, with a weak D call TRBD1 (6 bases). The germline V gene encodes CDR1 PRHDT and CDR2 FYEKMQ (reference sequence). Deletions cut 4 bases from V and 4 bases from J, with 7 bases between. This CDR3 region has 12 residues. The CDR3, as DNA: TGTGCCAGCAGCTCGACAGGAGAGACCCAGTACTTC. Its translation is CASSSTGETQYF.

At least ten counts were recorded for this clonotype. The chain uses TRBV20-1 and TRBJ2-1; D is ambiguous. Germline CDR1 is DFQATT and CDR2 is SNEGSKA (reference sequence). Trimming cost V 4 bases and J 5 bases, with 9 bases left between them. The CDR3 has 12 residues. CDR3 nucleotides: TGCAGTGCTACCCGGTGGAACAATGAGCAGTTCTTC. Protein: CSATRWNNEQFF.

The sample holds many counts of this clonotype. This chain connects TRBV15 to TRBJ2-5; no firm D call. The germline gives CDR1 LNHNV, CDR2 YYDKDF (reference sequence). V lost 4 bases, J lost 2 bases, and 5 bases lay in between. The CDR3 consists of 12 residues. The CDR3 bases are TGTGCCACCAGCACACCGCAAGAGACCCAGTACTTC. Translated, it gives CATSTPQETQYF.

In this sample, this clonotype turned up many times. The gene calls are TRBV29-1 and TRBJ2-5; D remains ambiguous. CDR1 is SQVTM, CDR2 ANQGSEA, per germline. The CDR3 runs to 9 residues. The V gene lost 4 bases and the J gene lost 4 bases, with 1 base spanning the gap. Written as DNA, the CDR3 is TGCAGCGTTGGAGAGACCCAGTACTTC. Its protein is CSVGETQYF.